Below are 32 T cell receptor beta chains sequenced from a single sample in a study of cytomegalovirus exposure and HLA in healthy donors. The PCR was carried out with 60 Vbeta primers and 13 Jbeta primers. TCRdb keeps only in-frame clones here, not all; method: immunoSEQ multiplex PCR. Among about 190,000 clones, more than 75% were seen once, and the ten largest hold over 1%. Specimen: PBMCs. The origin of the receptors is a man aged 25 to 45 in good health and CMV-seronegative.

The chain joins TRBV28 to TRBJ1-1, with D possibly matching TRBD1 (5 bases). CDR3 length: 14 residues. Germline CDR1 is MDHEN and CDR2 is SYDVKM. Trimming cost V 4 bases and J 0 bases, with 9 bases left between them. Here the CDR3 DNA reads TGTGCCAGCAGTTCCAGGGCTATGAACACTGAAGCTTTCTTT. As protein: CASSSRAMNTEAFF.

V gene TRBV15 combines with J gene TRBJ1-5; D is possibly TRBD1 (6 bases). CDR3 length: 15 amino acids. Germline V lookup: CDR1 LNHNV, CDR2 YYDKDF (reference sequence). V dropped 0 bases and J dropped 5 bases, with 11 bases sitting between them. The CDR3: CATSRDQGTYQPQHF. DNA of the CDR3: TGTGCCACCAGCAGAGATCAAGGGACATATCAGCCCCAGCATTTT.

V usage is TRBV5-6 and J usage is TRBJ1-1, with D possibly TRBD1 on 6 matching bases. The ends were cut back, 4 bases at V and 1 base at J, with 14 bases in the middle. Per germline, CDR1 SGHDT and CDR2 YYEEEE. This CDR3 has 15 residues. This chain's CDR3 is CASSQLGHSNTEAFF. The CDR3 DNA reads TGTGCCAGCAGCCAGCTGGGACACTCGAACACTGAAGCTTTCTTT.

This chain connects TRBV7-9 to TRBJ1-5; D is ambiguous. The germline V gene has CDR1 SEHNR and CDR2 FQNEAQ (reference sequence). The CDR3 is 13 amino acids. Here the CDR3 reads CAVDTAHNQPQHF. In DNA form, the CDR3 reads TGTGCAGTCGACACAGCACACAATCAGCCCCAGCATTTT.

The chain combines TRBV6-5 with TRBJ1-2; 8 bases fit TRBD1. Germline CDR1 MNHEY, CDR2 SVGAGI. Trimming cost V 4 bases and J 7 bases; bases outside gene matches: 14. CDR3 length equals 16 residues. The CDR3 DNA reads TGTGCCAGCAGTTCGAGGACAGGGACGACCGGAATTGGCTACACCTTC. The encoded protein is CASSSRTGTTGIGYTF.

The chain links TRBV28 to TRBJ2-7, with D tentatively TRBD1 (5 bases). The CDR3 extends over 17 amino acids. Germline V gene lookup returns CDR1 MDHEN and CDR2 SYDVKM. V lost 6 bases to trimming and J lost 0 bases, with 21 bases between them. CDR3 residues: CASSLNRQTGNSYEQYF. The DNA for the CDR3 is TGTGCCAGCAGCCTTAACCGACAAACAGGCAACTCCTACGAGCAGTACTTC. The variable domain in full, completed from reference TRBV28 and TRBJ2-7, reads DVKVTQSSRYLVKRTGEKVFLECVQDMDHENMFWYRQDPGLGLRLIYFSYDVKMKEKGDIPEGYSVSREKKERFSLILESASTNQTSMYLCASSLNRQTGNSYEQYFGPGTRLTVT.

This clone showed up just once. The chain carries TRBV18 and TRBJ1-1; TRBD1 is a possible D gene (5 bases). This CDR3 has 14 amino acids. V lost 4 bases and J 1 base, leaving 10 bases between the germline ends. Germline V gene data show CDR1 as KGHSH and CDR2 as LQKENI. In DNA, the CDR3 is TGTGCCAGCTCACAGGGGAAGGCGAACACTGAAGCTTTCTTT. Protein: CASSQGKANTEAFF.

CDR3 sequence reads: CASSDGQGVETQYF. DNA of the CDR3: TGCGCCAGCAGCGATGGACAGGGGGTAGAGACCCAGTACTTC. This chain connects TRBV10-2 to TRBJ2-5; 10 bases agree with TRBD1. The germline V gene encodes CDR1 WSHSY and CDR2 SAAADI. The CDR3 sequence is 14 residues long. With 6 bases clipped from V and 4 bases from J, the junction kept 5 bases outside the gene matches.

This clone was counted only a few times. The chain uses TRBV14 and TRBJ1-4; D may be TRBD1 (5 bases). V lost 3 bases, J lost 11 bases, and 19 bases lay in between. The CDR3 is made up of 15 amino acids. Germline V gene data show CDR1 as SGHDN and CDR2 as FVKESK. The CDR3 DNA reads TGTGCCAGCAGCCATCGAAGCGGGGGGGTGGGCAAACTGTTTTTT. It encodes CASSHRSGGVGKLFF.

The chain is built from TRBV7-9 and TRBJ2-7, with 10 bases aligning to TRBD1. The CDR3 has 16 residues. The V segment lost 8 bases and the J segment 5 bases; nucleotides outside the gene matches: 15. CDR1 is SEHNR and CDR2 is FQNEAQ in the germline V gene (reference sequence). CDR3 loop: CASDVYRGTGDNEQYF. The CDR3, as DNA: TGTGCCAGCGACGTTTATCGGGGGACAGGGGATAACGAGCAGTACTTC.

The rearrangement uses TRBV6-1 and TRBJ1-1, with D uncertain. V lost 0 bases to trimming and J lost 6 bases, with 5 bases between them. Germline values: CDR1 MNHNS, CDR2 SASEGT. This CDR3 is built from 12 residues. The chain's CDR3 is CASSEAGPEAFF. CDR3 nucleotide sequence: TGTGCCAGCAGTGAAGCGGGCCCTGAAGCTTTCTTT.

V usage is TRBV2 and J usage is TRBJ1-5; 9 bases line up with TRBD1. The germline CDR1 and CDR2 sequences are SNHLY and FYNNEI. V shed 6 bases, J shed 2 bases, and the junction held 8 bases outside the gene matches. CDR3 length: 16 residues. The CDR3 reads CASRAGTGMGNQPQHF. CDR3 coding DNA: TGTGCCAGCAGAGCCGGGACAGGGATGGGCAATCAGCCCCAGCATTTT.

The rearrangement uses TRBV4-1 and TRBJ2-1; D unresolved. V was cut by 1 base and J by 7 bases, with 8 bases left in between. The CDR3 sequence is 13 residues long. Germline V gives CDR1 MGHRA, CDR2 YSYEKL. Written as DNA, the CDR3 is TGCGCCAGCAGCCAAGGTAGTGGTAATGAGCAGTTCTTC. It is translated as CASSQGSGNEQFF.

The V call is TRBV7-9, the J call TRBJ2-1, with TRBD2 as a possible D gene (6 bases). This CDR3 is 12 amino acids long. V was trimmed by 8 bases and J by 10 bases, leaving 15 bases between them. Germline V gives CDR1 SEHNR, CDR2 FQNEAQ (reference sequence). CDR3 sequence: CASGVAAGEQFF. CDR3 in DNA: TGTGCCAGCGGGGTCGCTGCGGGGGAGCAGTTCTTC. The whole variable domain, remainder taken from reference TRBV7-9 and TRBJ2-1, is DTGVSQNPRHKITKRGQNVTFRCDPISEHNRLYWYRQTLGQGPEFLTYFQNEAQLEKSRLLSDRFSAERPKGSFSTLEIQRTEQGDSAMYLCASGVAAGEQFFGPGTRLTVL.

The chain combines TRBV18 with TRBJ1-1; D unresolved. The CDR3 is 16 residues long. Germline loops: CDR1 KGHSH, CDR2 LQKENI. The ends were cut back, 4 bases at V and 3 bases at J, with 18 bases in the middle. The CDR3 DNA reads as TGTGCCAGCTCACTTTATTACGTCGGGAGGGACACTGAAGCTTTCTTT. This sequence encodes CASSLYYVGRDTEAFF.

The chain is built from TRBV7-2 and TRBJ2-1; 9 positions agree with TRBD2. The CDR3 spans 15 residues. Germline loops: CDR1 SGHTA, CDR2 FQGNSA. With V trimmed by 5 bases and J by 5 bases, 7 bases remained unmatched. This CDR3 reads CASSNTGGGDNEQFF. In DNA, the CDR3 is TGTGCCAGCAGCAACACTGGCGGGGGGGACAATGAGCAGTTCTTC.

This clone was observed a single time. The J gene is TRBJ2-2, the V gene TRBV5-1; 14 bases are shared with TRBD2. Trimming removed 3 bases from V and 8 bases from J; junction bases left unmatched: 6. The CDR3 runs 16 residues. The germline gives CDR1 SGHRS, CDR2 YFSETQ. The CDR3 is CASSSAGLAGVGELFF. The CDR3 DNA reads TGCGCCAGCAGCTCGGCGGGACTAGCGGGAGTAGGGGAGCTGTTTTTT.

About this clone itself: Other DNA sequences in the sample encode the same CDR3. J is TRBJ2-3 and V is TRBV13, with D perhaps TRBD2 (6 bases). The CDR3 has 14 residues. V was shortened by 4 bases and J by 3 bases, with 11 bases between the two germline ends. CDR1 is PRHDT, CDR2 FYEKMQ, per germline (reference sequence). The CDR3 protein is CASSSRRGTDTQYF. CDR3 bases: TGTGCCAGCAGCTCTAGACGGGGGACAGATACGCAGTATTTT.

The chain uses TRBV7-9 and TRBJ1-1, with 8 bases lining up with TRBD1. The CDR3 is made up of 17 amino acids. Germline V gene lookup returns CDR1 SEHNR and CDR2 FQNEAQ (reference sequence). Trimming at V came to 2 bases and at J to 5 bases, leaving 13 bases not matched to a gene. The CDR3 bases are TGTGCCAGCAGCTTACCGGGGAACAGGGGGTTCCGGACTGAAGCTTTCTTT. Translated: CASSLPGNRGFRTEAFF.

The genes are TRBV6-5 and TRBJ2-5, with D maybe TRBD1 (5 bases). The V and J ends lost 4 bases and 1 base respectively, with 13 bases between them. The CDR3 has 15 residues. Germline values: CDR1 MNHEY, CDR2 SVGAGI. CDR3 DNA sequence: TGTGCCAGCAGTTCCAGGGTAATTGGCCAAGAGACCCAGTACTTC. This codes for CASSSRVIGQETQYF.

The rearrangement uses TRBV6-4 and TRBJ1-4; possibly TRBD1 for D (5 bases). The V end was cut by 2 bases, the J end by 6 bases, with 7 bases between. CDR3 length: 13 residues. The germline V gene has CDR1 MRHNA and CDR2 SNTAGT. The CDR3 coding sequence is TGTGCCAGCAGTGACGGAGGGGATGAAAAACTGTTTTTT. It is translated as CASSDGGDEKLFF.

CDR3 sequence: CSAGTIGEQYF. CDR3 nucleotide sequence: TGCAGTGCAGGGACTATCGGGGAGCAGTACTTC. The chain recombines TRBV20-1 with TRBJ2-7; 7 bases agree with TRBD2. J lost 7 bases, V lost 6 bases, and 6 bases had no gene match. Germline V gene lookup returns CDR1 DFQATT and CDR2 SNEGSKA (reference sequence). This CDR3 spans 11 amino acids.

The chain recombines TRBV2 with TRBJ2-7; perhaps TRBD1 as D (5 bases). Germline-derived CDR1 and CDR2 are SNHLY and FYNNEI. The CDR3 is made up of 13 amino acids. The germline V and J ends were trimmed by 10 bases and 6 bases, with 19 bases remaining between them. CDR3 DNA: TGTGCCACCTTAACAGGTATTCCGGCCGAGCAGTACTTC. Amino acid sequence: CATLTGIPAEQYF.

The chain carries TRBV19 and TRBJ1-1, with 8 positions matching TRBD1. The CDR3 contains 14 residues. The trim removed 5 bases at V and 2 bases at J, leaving 4 bases unmatched. Per germline, CDR1 LNHDA and CDR2 SQIVND (reference sequence). The CDR3, as DNA: TGTGCCAGTAGTTTGACAGGGGCAAACACTGAAGCTTTCTTT. Amino acid sequence: CASSLTGANTEAFF.

This clone was detected only a few times. The same CDR3 can be traced to other DNA sequences in this sample. The chain carries TRBV10-3 and TRBJ1-6, with 8 bases matching TRBD1. J was trimmed by 5 bases and V by 3 bases; bases with no gene match: 3. The length of the CDR3 is 15 residues. CDR1 is ENHRY, CDR2 SYGVKD, per germline. DNA for the CDR3: TGTGCCATCAGTGAAGACAGGGGCAATAATTCACCCCTCCACTTT. This codes for CAISEDRGNNSPLHF.

V is TRBV19 and J is TRBJ2-6; no firm D call. V shed 7 bases and J shed 4 bases, with 8 bases lying between them. Germline CDR1 and CDR2: LNHDA and SQIVND (reference sequence). The CDR3 runs to 13 residues. The CDR3 DNA follows: TGTGCCAGTAATGTGGCCGGGGCCAACGTCCTGACTTTC. It specifies CASNVAGANVLTF.

V and J are TRBV10-1 and TRBJ2-5, with D possibly being TRBD1 (6 bases). CDR1 and CDR2 from the germline V gene are WNHNN and SYGVQD (reference sequence). Trimming shortened V by 4 bases and J by 4 bases, and 13 bases separated the two germline ends. This CDR3 spans 14 amino acids. CDR3 amino acids: CASSARGSGETQYF. In DNA form, the CDR3 reads TGCGCCAGCAGTGCTAGGGGGTCGGGAGAGACCCAGTACTTC.

V is TRBV13 and J is TRBJ2-6; 8 bases match TRBD2. CDR3 length: 20 residues. V lost 5 bases to trimming and J lost 0 bases; unmatched junction nucleotides: 15. The V gene's germline CDR1 is PRHDT and CDR2 FYEKMQ (reference sequence). CDR3 coding DNA: TGTGCCAGCAGCCGCCCGGCCCGGGGGGGATGGAACTCTGGGGCCAACGTCCTGACTTTC. Protein sequence: CASSRPARGGWNSGANVLTF. Drawing the rest from reference TRBV13 and TRBJ2-6, the complete variable domain is AAGVIQSPRHLIKEKRETATLKCYPIPRHDTVYWYQQGPGQDPQFLISFYEKMQSDKGSIPDRFSAQQFSDYHSELNMSSLELGDSALYFCASSRPARGGWNSGANVLTFGAGSRLTVL.

With respect to this clone: The germline gene is not matched at one end of the junction; a read error may be the cause. This chain uses TRBV4-2 with TRBJ2-6; maybe TRBD1 (5 bases). Germline V gene lookup returns CDR1 LGHNA and CDR2 YNFKEQ. This CDR3 comprises 16 residues. The CDR3 reads CASSQDRQSGANGLTF. The CDR3 DNA sequence: TGTGCCAGCAGCCAAGATCGACAGTCTGGGGCCAACGGCCTGACTTTC.

CDR3 in DNA: TGTGCCAGCAGCACGGGACAGGGACAAGAGACCCAGTACTTC. Translation gives CASSTGQGQETQYF. The rearrangement uses TRBV9 and TRBJ2-5; 9 bases match TRBD1. This CDR3 is 14 amino acids long. Losses at the gene ends were 4 bases for V and 2 bases for J; bases not matched to a gene: 3. Germline loops: CDR1 SGDLS, CDR2 YYNGEE.

This chain links TRBV7-9 with TRBJ1-1; D remains ambiguous. The CDR3 has 13 residues. From germline, CDR1 is SEHNR and CDR2 FQNEAQ (reference sequence). Trimming took 9 bases from V and 0 from J, leaving 11 bases between them. As DNA, the CDR3 is TGTGCCAGTGGGGAGACCCTGAACACTGAAGCTTTCTTT. It encodes CASGETLNTEAFF.

A note on this clone: Other nucleotide sequences from this sample produce the same CDR3. V and J are TRBV30 and TRBJ1-3; D is uncertain. This CDR3 has 14 residues. The germline V gene has CDR1 GTSNPN and CDR2 SVGIG (reference sequence). The germline V and J ends were trimmed by 3 bases and 10 bases, with 19 bases remaining between them. As DNA, the CDR3 is TGTGCCTGGAGCCAGGATGCCAGGATCGTGACCATATATTTT. Its translation: CAWSQDARIVTIYF.